This TCR beta chain stems from a study of shared clonotypes between healthy human individuals. From germline, CDR1 is SGHTA and CDR2 FQGNSA. The CDR3 is made up of 16 amino acids. V lost 3 bases and J 0 bases, leaving 12 bases between the germline ends. Sequenced by immunoSEQ multiplex PCR; TCRdb stores in-frame clones only, minus some. The sample lists more than 400,000 clones, around 95% occurring once. This clonotype originated in a woman younger than 45 in good health. The specimen sequenced was naive CD4+ T cells sorted from blood. Regarding subset: CD45RA+ positively selected. The chain is built from TRBV7-2 and TRBJ1-3, with D perhaps TRBD1 (6 bases). This CDR3 reads CASSFTGLSSGNTIYF. The CDR3, as DNA: TGTGCCAGCAGCTTCACAGGGTTAAGCTCTGGAAACACCATATATTTT.